This T cell receptor beta chain is from a study of tumor-infiltrating lymphocytes in primary liver carcinoma. At the level of the study: All lesions had stage T1-T3 N0M0 and roughly 4 to 10 cm widths. Study-wide results and caveats: Paired tumor-adjacent and tumor-blood samples overlapped less than tumor region pairs did.

The blood RNA (from unsorted whole blood) was obtained, and germline DNA was also extracted. What was collected before surgery was 3.5 to 5 milliliters of peripheral blood. TCR beta cDNA was made from 450 to 600 ng total RNA with a constant-region primer. It was through three nested multiplex PCR rounds of slightly modified ARM-PCR that TCR beta libraries arose. The opening two PCR rounds, ten to eleven cycles each, paired TRBV1-TRBV30 forward primers with a C-beta reverse primer. TCRdb independently ran MiXCR on the multiplex PCR reads; one entry per CDR3 protein. The data contain around 330,000 distinct CDR3 sequences, approximately 58% of them singletons. The germline V gene encodes CDR1 LGHNA and CDR2 YSLEER. CDR3 size: 17 residues. The ends were cut back, 0 bases at V and 2 bases at J, with 16 bases in the middle. Note on this clonotype: Antigen specificity is unknown. Given a much more abundant clone one base away, this may be a read error.

The sample taken for sequencing was peripheral blood. The sequence derives from a woman aged 25 to 45 with primary liver carcinoma and hepatitis B virus infection. The V and J genes are TRBV4-3 and TRBJ2-5, with D perhaps matching TRBD2 (7 bases). In DNA, the CDR3 is TGCGCCAGCAGCCAAGATTGGGGGGGGGCGTTTCAAGAGACCCAGTACTTC. Translated, it gives CASSQDWGGAFQETQYF.